This entry concerns a single TCR beta chain. As handled by the study authors: Estimation of nucleated cell counts relied on the amplification of reference gene primers. Sequencing used immunoSEQ multiplex PCR; TCRdb keeps in-frame clones, though not all of them. V and J calls and clone size are as listed in that table; D and trimming were resolved from the DNA. The sample includes fewer than 300,000 clones, roughly 85% of them seen just once. These data originate in a study of blood T cell repertoires in COVID-19. Study summary: Material from acute and convalescent COVID-19 was sourced from the United States, Italy and Spain. The cDNA or gDNA used as material had been derived from T cells, B-cell-depleted T cells, or PBMCs.

CDR1 is ENHRY, CDR2 SYGVKD, per germline. V was pared by 6 bases and J by 10 bases, with 18 bases of the junction left unmatched. CDR3 length: 16 amino acids. Sequencing was done on a sample of peripheral blood. V gene TRBV10-3 combines with J gene TRBJ2-1, with 7 positions matching TRBD2. This receptor was taken from a man aged 45-65 years with active or convalescent COVID-19. The CDR3 loop is CAISEGISGGLGEQFF. Here the CDR3 DNA reads TGTGCCATCAGCGAGGGGATTAGCGGCGGACTAGGGGAGCAGTTCTTC.